A single sample is the source of the 26 T cell receptor beta chains below, sequenced in a study of T cells in localized non-small cell lung cancer. Data came from immunoSEQ multiplex PCR; TCRdb stores just in-frame clones and leaves some out. The sample records some 30,000 clones, around 80% being singletons. Sequencing used peripheral blood, obtained before any cancer treatment. All receptors come from a male donor older than 55 with stage II squamous cell lung carcinoma.

The CDR3 nucleotides are TGCGCCAGCAGCCCCTTCCTAGCGGGGGGCGGTAATACGCAGTATTTT. Translated, it gives CASSPFLAGGGNTQYF. This chain connects TRBV5-1 to TRBJ2-3; TRBD2 matches 11 bases. CDR1 and CDR2 (germline): SGHRS, YFSETQ. The trim removed 4 bases at V and 7 bases at J, leaving 11 bases unmatched. The CDR3 is made up of 16 amino acids.

The chain uses TRBV5-1 and TRBJ1-3, with TRBD1 identical over 7 bases. Losses at the gene ends were 4 bases for V and 3 bases for J; bases not matched to a gene: 4. CDR1 and CDR2 (germline): SGHRS, YFSETQ. The CDR3 consists of 14 residues. The CDR3 nucleotides are TGCGCCAGCAGCGACCAGGGGGGTGGAAACACCATATATTTT. Its translation is CASSDQGGGNTIYF.

V gene TRBV7-9 combines with J gene TRBJ2-3; 8 bases align to TRBD2. With 1 base clipped from V and 0 bases from J, the junction kept 3 bases outside the gene matches. The V gene's germline CDR1 is SEHNR and CDR2 FQNEAQ (reference sequence). The CDR3 has 16 residues. In nucleotides, the CDR3 is TGTGCCAGCAGCTTAGTACTAGCGGCTAGCACAGATACGCAGTATTTT. Translated, it gives CASSLVLAASTDTQYF.

The rearrangement links TRBV5-1 to TRBJ2-4; no firm D call. V dropped 4 bases and J dropped 1 base, with 12 bases sitting between them. This CDR3 region has 15 residues. Germline lookup yields CDR1 SGHRS and CDR2 YFSETQ. CDR3 protein: CASSKDGGAKNIQYF. The CDR3 coding sequence is TGCGCCAGCAGCAAAGACGGTGGTGCCAAAAACATTCAGTACTTC.

The rearrangement joins TRBV27 to TRBJ2-7; 7 positions agree with TRBD1. The germline CDR1 and CDR2 sequences are MNHEY and SMNVEV (reference sequence). This CDR3 contains 17 residues. V dropped 1 base and J dropped 1; count of bases not matched to a gene: 10. CDR3 amino acids: CASSLFFSGTVSYEQYF. CDR3 nucleotide sequence: TGTGCCAGCAGTTTATTTTTCTCCGGGACAGTATCCTACGAGCAGTACTTC.

The chain uses TRBV6-5 and TRBJ2-2, with D hard to call. Germline V gene sequence: CDR1 MNHEY, CDR2 SVGAGI. The CDR3 runs to 14 residues. The germline V and J ends were trimmed by 10 bases and 0 bases, with 12 bases remaining between them. The CDR3 DNA follows: TGTGCCACTCGAAGGGTTCCGAACACCGGGGAGCTGTTTTTT. Protein: CATRRVPNTGELFF.

As DNA, the CDR3 is TGTGCCAGCAGCCCTGAGGGTAGCGGCACAGATACGCAGTATTTT. Its translation is CASSPEGSGTDTQYF. This sequence joins TRBV7-9 and TRBJ2-3; perhaps TRBD2 as D (5 bases). V lost 5 bases and J lost 1, with 13 bases in between. This CDR3 has 15 amino acids. Germline CDR1 is SEHNR and CDR2 is FQNEAQ (reference sequence).

The chain joins TRBV30 to TRBJ2-7; TRBD1 might be the D (5 bases). V shed 3 bases and J shed 7 bases, with 13 bases lying between them. CDR3 length equals 12 residues. Germline CDR1 GTSNPN, CDR2 SVGIG (reference sequence). The CDR3 nucleotides are TGTGCCTGGAGCTGGACGCACAGGGAGCAGTACTTC. This sequence encodes CAWSWTHREQYF.

This clone was observed a handful of times. This sequence joins TRBV7-7 and TRBJ1-1; D is possibly TRBD1 (6 bases). V lost 1 base, J lost 11 bases, and 14 bases lay in between. Germline V CDR1 and CDR2: SSHAT, FNYEAQ (reference sequence). This CDR3 has 13 residues. CDR3 in DNA: TGTGCCAGCAGCTTAGAGAGGGGGGGTGAGGCTTTCTTT. Translating gives CASSLERGGEAFF. Full variable domain (remainder filled in from reference TRBV7-7 and TRBJ1-1): GAGVSQSPRYKVTKRGQDVTLRCDPISSHATLYWYQQALGQGPEFLTYFNYEAQPDKSGLPSDRFSAERPEGSISTLTIQRTEQRDSAMYRCASSLERGGEAFFGQGTRLTVV.

The rearrangement joins TRBV6-5 to TRBJ1-1; tentatively, D is TRBD1 (6 bases). V shed 7 bases and J shed 8 bases, with 17 bases lying between them. The CDR3 has 13 residues. CDR1 and CDR2 (germline): MNHEY, SVGAGI. The CDR3 bases are TGTGCCAGCATTAATGCGGGGGCTCAGGAAGCTTTCTTT. Translating it yields CASINAGAQEAFF.

V usage is TRBV29-1 and J usage is TRBJ2-5; no firm D call. The CDR3 runs 11 residues. The germline V gene encodes CDR1 SQVTM and CDR2 ANQGSEA. Trimming shortened V by 3 bases and J by 9 bases, and 11 bases separated the two germline ends. The CDR3 coding sequence is TGCAGCGTTGATTGGTCGGCGGCCCAGTACTTC. Translated: CSVDWSAAQYF.

V gene TRBV2 combines with J gene TRBJ1-1; maybe TRBD1 (5 bases). The CDR3 loop spans 15 amino acids. The V end lost 4 bases, the J end lost 1 base, and 13 bases lay between the germline ends. Germline V gene lookup returns CDR1 SNHLY and CDR2 FYNNEI. The CDR3 loop is CASSVSGHGNTEAFF. CDR3 bases: TGTGCCAGCAGTGTATCGGGGCATGGGAACACTGAAGCTTTCTTT.

The V gene is TRBV9, the J gene TRBJ2-7; 8 bases align to TRBD1. CDR3 length: 13 amino acids. Looked up from germline, CDR1 is SGDLS and CDR2 is YYNGEE. Germline trimming cut 7 bases from V and 5 bases from J; bases unmatched to any gene: 8. The CDR3 DNA is TGTGCCAGCTCGAGACAGGGGTTCGACGAGCAGTACTTC. It codes for CASSRQGFDEQYF. The variable domain in full, with the rest retrieved from reference TRBV9 and TRBJ2-7, is DSGVTQTPKHLITATGQRVTLRCSPRSGDLSVYWYQQSLDQGLQFLIQYYNGEERAKGNILERFSAQQFPDLHSELNLSSLELGDSALYFCASSRQGFDEQYFGPGTRLTVT.

V and J are TRBV5-4 and TRBJ2-2; no firm D call. This CDR3 is 16 amino acids long. In germline, CDR1 is SGHNT, CDR2 YYREEE (reference sequence). Trimming took 4 bases from V and 2 from J, leaving 15 bases between them. In DNA, the CDR3 is TGTGCCAGCAGCCTCCCGGAAGAATCCAACACCGGGGAGCTGTTTTTT. Translating gives CASSLPEESNTGELFF.

The chain links TRBV28 to TRBJ2-7, with D possibly being TRBD1 (6 bases). The CDR3 sequence is 13 residues long. The germline CDR1 and CDR2 sequences are MDHEN and SYDVKM. Trimming cost V 5 bases and J 5 bases, with 13 bases left between them. The CDR3 nucleotides read TGTGCCAGCAGTCTCGTACAGGGTAACGAGCAGTACTTC. Translating gives CASSLVQGNEQYF.

The rearrangement joins TRBV19 to TRBJ2-2, with 9 bases aligning to TRBD1. V lost 5 bases, J lost 6 bases, and 7 bases stayed unmatched. The CDR3 length is 15 residues. In germline, CDR1 is LNHDA, CDR2 SQIVND (reference sequence). The CDR3 here is CASSLQGADPGELFF. The CDR3 coding sequence is TGTGCCAGTAGTCTACAGGGGGCGGATCCCGGGGAGCTGTTTTTT.

This CDR3 reads CASSIAPSGSYNEQFF. DNA of the CDR3: TGTGCCAGTAGTATAGCCCCTAGCGGATCCTACAATGAGCAGTTCTTC. The chain couples TRBV19 to TRBJ2-1, with 7 nucleotides matching TRBD2. V dropped 1 base and J dropped 1; count of bases not matched to a gene: 4. The length of the CDR3 is 16 residues. Germline lookup yields CDR1 LNHDA and CDR2 SQIVND (reference sequence).

This clone was recorded once. This chain uses TRBV11-3 with TRBJ1-1, with unresolved D. The CDR3 is made up of 12 amino acids. The ends were cut back, 6 bases at V and 4 bases at J, with 9 bases in the middle. Germline CDR1 SGHNT, CDR2 YENEEA. In DNA form, the CDR3 reads TGTGCCAGCAGTTCGTCGGGCACTGAAGCTTTCTTT. As protein: CASSSSGTEAFF.

In this sample, this clone turned up once. The V call is TRBV13, the J call TRBJ1-1; D uncertain. The CDR3 is 10 residues long. The V end lost 6 bases, the J end lost 7 bases, and 6 bases lay between the germline ends. The germline CDR1 and CDR2 sequences are PRHDT and FYEKMQ (reference sequence). The DNA for the CDR3 is TGTGCCAGCAGAGGGAATGAAGCTTTCTTT. Protein: CASRGNEAFF.

The V gene is TRBV19, the J gene TRBJ1-4; possible D gene TRBD1, 6 bases. V was pared by 4 bases and J by 5 bases, with 20 bases between. The CDR3 runs to 17 residues. Germline V gene data show CDR1 as LNHDA and CDR2 as SQIVND (reference sequence). The CDR3 loop reads CASSRGAVVTENEKLFF. In nucleotides, the CDR3 is TGTGCCAGTAGTAGGGGGGCTGTTGTGACAGAAAATGAAAAACTGTTTTTT. Together with reference TRBV19 and TRBJ1-4, the CDR3 gives the full variable domain: DGGITQSPKYLFRKEGQNVTLSCEQNLNHDAMYWYRQDPGQGLRLIYYSQIVNDFQKGDIAEGYSVSREKKESFPLTVTSAQKNPTAFYLCASSRGAVVTENEKLFFGSGTQLSVL.

The chain employs TRBV19 and TRBJ1-5; no definite D call. V gave up 7 bases and J gave up 2 bases, with 12 bases separating them. The CDR3 has 14 residues. Germline V CDR1 and CDR2: LNHDA, SQIVND (reference sequence). The CDR3 loop reads CASMDSRGNQPQHF. In DNA, the CDR3 is TGTGCCAGTATGGATTCACGGGGCAATCAGCCCCAGCATTTT.

V usage is TRBV14 and J usage is TRBJ2-5, with D perhaps assigned TRBD1 or TRBD2 (5 bases each). The CDR3 length is 19 residues. The germline V gene encodes CDR1 SGHDN and CDR2 FVKESK. V was shortened by 0 bases and J by 4 bases, with 24 bases between the two germline ends. CDR3 sequence (DNA): TGTGCCAGCAGCCAAGATTCAAATGGGGGACGGCAGTTCGGAGAGACCCAGTACTTC. This encodes CASSQDSNGGRQFGETQYF.

Concerning this clone itself: Other DNA sequences of this sample code for an identical CDR3. The chain uses TRBV25-1 and TRBJ2-5; TRBD1 matches 11 bases. The CDR3 is 15 amino acids. V shed 4 bases, J shed 4 bases, and the junction held 5 bases outside the gene matches. The germline gives CDR1 MGHDK, CDR2 SYGVNS. The CDR3 DNA reads as TGTGCCAGCAGTGCTGGGACAGGGGGGACAGAGACCCAGTACTTC. Its translation is CASSAGTGGTETQYF.

The J gene is TRBJ1-4, the V gene TRBV5-5; no clear D gene. The CDR3 covers 16 residues. Trimming took 5 bases from V and 2 from J, leaving 16 bases between them. Per germline, CDR1 SGHKS and CDR2 YYEKEE (reference sequence). The CDR3, as DNA: TGTGCCAGCAGTTCCGGATGGCCTCGGACTAATGAAAAACTGTTTTTT. Translating gives CASSSGWPRTNEKLFF. Drawing the rest from reference TRBV5-5 and TRBJ1-4, the complete variable domain is DAGVTQSPTHLIKTRGQQVTLRCSPISGHKSVSWYQQVLGQGPQFIFQYYEKEERGRGNFPDRFSARQFPNYSSELNVNALLLGDSALYLCASSSGWPRTNEKLFFGSGTQLSVL.

This clone was recorded a few times. V gene TRBV11-2 combines with J gene TRBJ2-2, with D perhaps matching TRBD2 (5 bases). In germline, CDR1 is SGHAT, CDR2 FQNNGV. The V end was cut by 3 bases, the J end by 5 bases, with 13 bases between. The CDR3 covers 15 residues. The CDR3: CASSLGSRGTGELFF. The CDR3 DNA reads TGTGCCAGCAGCTTGGGGAGTCGTGGGACCGGGGAGCTGTTTTTT.

The gene calls are TRBV6-1 and TRBJ1-4, with unresolved D. This CDR3 is 15 amino acids long. Trimming left V 5 bases short and J 1 base short, with 11 bases between. CDR1 is MNHNS, CDR2 SASEGT, per germline. The CDR3 DNA sequence: TGTGCCAGCAGTCTTTGGGAAGGAACTAATGAAAAACTGTTTTTT. Translating gives CASSLWEGTNEKLFF.